Shown below are 6 T cell receptor beta chains from a single sample sequenced in a study of cytomegalovirus exposure and HLA in healthy donors. PCR involved 60 Vbeta and 13 Jbeta primers. Profiling relied on immunoSEQ multiplex PCR, and the TCRdb table lists in-frame clones only, not all of them. Seen here are about 160,000 clones, 87% observed once, and the top ten hold around 0.85%. The sequencing sample was made of PBMCs. The receptor source for this set is a woman between 25 and 40 years old in good health and CMV-seronegative.

The rearrangement joins TRBV5-4 to TRBJ1-2, with unresolved D. CDR1 is SGHNT, CDR2 YYREEE, per germline (reference sequence). The CDR3 runs 15 residues. Trimming cost V 0 bases and J 9 bases, with 18 bases left between them. The CDR3 coding sequence is TGTGCCAGCAGCTTGGACGGGGTTCCCTCTGCGAGCTACACCTTC. Amino acids: CASSLDGVPSASYTF.

The chain recombines TRBV28 with TRBJ2-5, with D uncertain. CDR3 length: 14 residues. Trimming stripped 2 bases from V and 1 base from J, with 8 bases between. The germline V gene encodes CDR1 MDHEN and CDR2 SYDVKM. This CDR3 reads CASSLPTAQETQYF. CDR3 in DNA: TGTGCCAGCAGTTTACCCACAGCCCAAGAGACCCAGTACTTC.

The DNA of the CDR3 is TGTGCCTGGAACAGGGGAGGTGAAAAACTGTTTTTT. Its translation is CAWNRGGEKLFF. The chain uses TRBV30 and TRBJ1-4; 7 nucleotides line up with TRBD1. CDR1 and CDR2 (germline): GTSNPN, SVGIG (reference sequence). The CDR3 spans 12 residues. V was pared by 4 bases and J by 7 bases, with 3 bases of the junction left unmatched.

The V and J genes are TRBV27 and TRBJ1-2; D call uncertain. This CDR3 contains 17 residues. Trimming took 0 bases from V and 4 from J, leaving 18 bases between them. CDR1 is MNHEY and CDR2 is SMNVEV in the germline V gene (reference sequence). CDR3 sequence: CASSLSSRVGWSYGYTF. The CDR3 DNA follows: TGTGCCAGCAGTTTATCCTCCCGAGTTGGTTGGAGCTATGGCTACACCTTC.

The V and J genes are TRBV28 and TRBJ1-5, with D possibly TRBD1 on 5 matching bases. This CDR3 region has 12 residues. The germline V and J ends were trimmed by 6 bases and 7 bases, with 10 bases remaining between them. The germline CDR1 and CDR2 sequences are MDHEN and SYDVKM. Here the CDR3 reads CASRWGGQPQHF. The CDR3 bases are TGTGCCAGCAGATGGGGGGGGCAGCCCCAGCATTTT.

The chain carries TRBV30 and TRBJ1-1; 8 nucleotides align to TRBD1. With 3 bases clipped from V and 7 bases from J, the junction kept 4 bases outside the gene matches. The CDR3 totals 12 residues. The germline V gene has CDR1 GTSNPN and CDR2 SVGIG (reference sequence). The DNA of the CDR3 is TGTGCCTGGAGACAGGGGGGGATTGAAGCTTTCTTT. This translates into CAWRQGGIEAFF.